The subject of this entry is one T cell receptor beta chain. Germline V lookup: CDR1 SGDLS, CDR2 YYNGEE. The CDR3 contains 16 residues. The V end lost 4 bases, the J end lost 0 bases, and 14 bases lay between the germline ends. The data originate from a study of control samples from healthy donors and cancer patients. TCRdb keeps only in-frame clones here, not all; method: immunoSEQ multiplex PCR. The top ten clones hold over 2.5% of a sample with more than 95,000 clones, 85% to 95% of them seen once. The TCR comes from a man aged 25-45 years in good health. V and J are TRBV9 and TRBJ1-3, with D uncertain. The source material was blood. The chain's CDR3 is CASSTIRVNSGNTIYF. The CDR3 DNA sequence: TGTGCCAGCAGCACTATTCGCGTCAACTCTGGAAACACCATATATTTT. Based on the CDR3 plus reference TRBV9 and TRBJ1-3, the full variable domain is DSGVTQTPKHLITATGQRVTLRCSPRSGDLSVYWYQQSLDQGLQFLIQYYNGEERAKGNILERFSAQQFPDLHSELNLSSLELGDSALYFCASSTIRVNSGNTIYFGEGSWLTVV.